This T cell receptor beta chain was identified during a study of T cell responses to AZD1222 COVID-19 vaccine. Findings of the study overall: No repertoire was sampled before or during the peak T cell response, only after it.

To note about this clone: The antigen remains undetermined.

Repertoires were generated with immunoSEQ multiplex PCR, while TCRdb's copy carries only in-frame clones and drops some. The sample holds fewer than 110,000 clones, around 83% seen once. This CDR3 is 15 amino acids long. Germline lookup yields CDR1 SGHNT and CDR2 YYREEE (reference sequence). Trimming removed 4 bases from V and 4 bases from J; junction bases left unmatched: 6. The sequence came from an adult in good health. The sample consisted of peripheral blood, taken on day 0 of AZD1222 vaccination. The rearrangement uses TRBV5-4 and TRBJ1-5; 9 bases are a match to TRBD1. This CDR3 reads CASSAGTGSNQPQHF. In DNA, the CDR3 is TGTGCCAGCAGCGCCGGGACAGGGAGTAATCAGCCCCAGCATTTT.